Presented here are 10 T cell receptor beta chains from one specimen sequenced in a study of CD8 T cells in Susac syndrome. The authors reverse transcribed roughly 0.5 to 1 ug RNA with random hexamers. TCRdb fed the immunoSEQ multiplex PCR reads into MiXCR, producing one record per CDR3 protein. The sample yields 80,000 to 90,000 distinct CDR3 sequences, roughly 93% seen once. Input material: CD8+ T cells from PBMCs. Every receptor here comes from a human donor in good health.

CDR3 residues: CASSPLGGTYEQYF. CDR3 nucleotide sequence: TGTGCCAGCAGCCCCCTAGGGGGTACCTACGAGCAGTACTTC. The V and J genes are TRBV11-2 and TRBJ2-7, with a tentative D call TRBD1 (6 bases). Trimming removed 5 bases at V and 2 bases at J, with 13 bases between. The germline V gene encodes CDR1 SGHAT and CDR2 FQNNGV. The CDR3 is 14 residues long.

The chain links TRBV2 to TRBJ2-3, with D perhaps TRBD2 (6 bases). The CDR3 runs 15 residues. CDR1 and CDR2 from the germline V gene are SNHLY and FYNNEI. V lost 2 bases to trimming and J lost 0 bases, with 9 bases between them. The CDR3 nucleotides read TGTGCCAGCAGTGAAACCGGGACTAGCACAGATACGCAGTATTTT. Protein product: CASSETGTSTDTQYF.

The chain recombines TRBV2 with TRBJ2-7, with 10 bases that match TRBD2. The CDR3 extends over 16 amino acids. Germline V gives CDR1 SNHLY, CDR2 FYNNEI. V trimming: 1 base; J trimming: 2 bases; junction bases outside the gene matches: 5. As DNA, the CDR3 is TGTGCCAGCAGTGAAGGACTAGCGGGTCTCCCCTACGAGCAGTACTTC. It encodes CASSEGLAGLPYEQYF.

This clonotype occurred once. The V gene is TRBV13, the J gene TRBJ2-3; the match to TRBD2 covers 13 bases. CDR3 length: 16 residues. Germline CDR1 is PRHDT and CDR2 is FYEKMQ (reference sequence). J lost 5 bases, V lost 5 bases, and 7 bases had no gene match. The DNA for the CDR3 is TGTGCCAGCAGCCCAGGACTAGCGGGGGCTGGAGATACGCAGTATTTT. It yields the protein CASSPGLAGAGDTQYF. The full variable domain, completed using reference TRBV13 and TRBJ2-3, is AAGVIQSPRHLIKEKRETATLKCYPIPRHDTVYWYQQGPGQDPQFLISFYEKMQSDKGSIPDRFSAQQFSDYHSELNMSSLELGDSALYFCASSPGLAGAGDTQYFGPGTRLTVL.

This chain joins TRBV6-4 and TRBJ2-6; D not certain. The germline CDR1 and CDR2 sequences are MRHNA and SNTAGT. Trimming shortened V by 2 bases and J by 1 base, and 3 bases separated the two germline ends. The CDR3 loop spans 14 amino acids. This chain's CDR3 is CASSDGSGANVLTF. Here the CDR3 DNA reads TGTGCCAGCAGTGACGGGTCTGGGGCCAACGTCCTGACTTTC.

This sequence joins TRBV24-1 and TRBJ2-2, with TRBD2 matching over 8 bases. V lost 9 bases and J lost 4; bases outside the gene matches: 9. The CDR3 is 15 amino acids. Germline-derived CDR1 and CDR2 are KGHDR and SFDVKD. This CDR3 is CATGGFRGGTGELFF. CDR3 nucleotide sequence: TGTGCCACCGGGGGCTTTCGGGGGGGCACCGGGGAGCTGTTTTTT.

The chain couples TRBV6-1 to TRBJ1-1; D unresolved. The V end was cut by 2 bases, the J end by 11 bases, with 6 bases between. The CDR3 spans 10 residues. CDR1 is MNHNS, CDR2 SASEGT, per germline. In DNA form, the CDR3 reads TGTGCCAGCAGTGAAATCGGGGCTTTCTTT. This encodes CASSEIGAFF.

The genes are TRBV21-1 and TRBJ2-7. TRBV21-1 is a recognized pseudogene. The length of the CDR3 is 14 residues. CDR3 loop: CASSKSGPPYEQYF. CDR3 nucleotide sequence: TGTGCCAGCAGCAAATCAGGACCCCCCTACGAGCAGTACTTC.

This sequence joins TRBV3-1 and TRBJ1-5; D not certain. V gave up 0 bases and J gave up 4 bases, with 10 bases separating them. The CDR3 has 15 amino acids. CDR1 and CDR2 (germline): LGHDT, YNNKEL (reference sequence). CDR3 residues: CASSQDSGGNQPQHF. The CDR3 coding sequence is TGTGCCAGCAGCCAAGATTCGGGCGGGAATCAGCCCCAGCATTTT.

The V and J genes are TRBV13 and TRBJ2-1; 10 bases are a match to TRBD1. The CDR3 runs 14 residues. Losses at the gene ends were 5 bases for V and 3 bases for J; bases not matched to a gene: 1. Looked up from germline, CDR1 is PRHDT and CDR2 is FYEKMQ (reference sequence). CDR3 residues: CASSRTGGYNEQFF. As DNA, the CDR3 is TGTGCCAGCAGCCGGACAGGGGGCTACAATGAGCAGTTCTTC.